The clone carrying this T cell receptor (beta chain) has a count of ten or more. The antigen remains undetermined. Researchers took RNA transcripts and amplified the TCR beta CDR3 regions from them. When the TCR CDR3 underwent first-round RT-PCR, the HTBI primer set was used. TCRdb processed the multiplex PCR reads anew with MiXCR; each CDR3 protein has one entry. The sample holds around 610,000 distinct CDR3 sequences, roughly 15% seen once. Lactation, pregnancy, other autoimmune disease or uncontrolled infection excluded patients. This sample is drawn from a study of T cells in Graves' hyperthyroidism and ophthalmopathy. The study, taken as a whole, reports: The model's output predicted ophthalmopathy at a median of about 6.5 months prior to onset. Blood also held most thyroid clonotypes expanded beyond 0.001.

The CDR3 has 14 amino acids. From germline, CDR1 is DFQATT and CDR2 SNEGSKA (reference sequence). Trimming shortened V by 3 bases and J by 4 bases, and 10 bases separated the two germline ends. The clonotype comes from a woman aged 40-49 years with Graves' ophthalmopathy. This chain joins TRBV20-1 and TRBJ1-6; no clear D. Specimen: blood. The CDR3 DNA is TGCAGTGCTAGTTCACAGTTATATAATTCACCCCTCCACTTT. Translating it yields CSASSQLYNSPLHF.